This T cell receptor beta chain came from a study of T cells after yellow fever vaccination. Turning to the study itself: The authors prepared low-cell-number fractions using SMART-Seq v4 Ultra Low Input. Study results and limitations: Although the secondary response was weaker, it peaked faster, at day 5 versus 15. High-abundance clonotypes from the bulk population could contaminate FACS-sorted repertoires.

This CDR3 has 16 amino acids. J gave up 4 bases and V 6 bases, and 13 bases lay outside the gene matches. Synthesis of TCR cDNA relied on 5'RACE template switching, which attached a universal primer site and UMIs. TCRdb processed the 5' RACE reads anew with MiXCR; each CDR3 protein has one entry. The data contain about 340,000 distinct CDR3 sequences, more than 8.5% of them seen just once; the ten biggest clones take up roughly 18%. This clonotype was observed a few times. Antigen specificity is unknown. This chain links TRBV12-3 or TRBV12-4 with TRBJ2-3; 7 positions match TRBD2. The TCR originated in a man younger than 35 who received the YFV17D yellow fever vaccine. The sequences come from PBMCs, collected on the day of the first yellow fever vaccination. This CDR3 reads CASRPWAWGGSDTQYF. In DNA, the CDR3 is TGTGCCAGCAGACCCTGGGCCTGGGGGGGGTCAGATACGCAGTATTTT.